This note documents a single T cell receptor beta chain sequence. The target antigen is unknown. From germline, CDR1 is SEHNR and CDR2 FQNEAQ (reference sequence). The V segment lost 8 bases and the J segment 5 bases; nucleotides outside the gene matches: 9. There are 14 residues in the CDR3. TCRdb keeps only in-frame clones here, not all; method: immunoSEQ multiplex PCR. The data contain a few million clones, just over 90% of them singletons. The data originate from a study of shared clonotypes between healthy human individuals. Findings and limits, study-wide: Larger richness was generally estimated for naive than memory subsets. The four-donor shared clonotypes exceeded non-shared clonotypes in generation probability, with non-shared ones scoring lower.

The study separated CD4+ cells into CD45RA+ naive and CD45RA-negative memory subsets. The J gene is TRBJ1-1, the V gene TRBV7-9; 9 nucleotides align to TRBD1. The receptor comes from a man aged 18-30 years in good health. The sequenced sample consisted of naive CD4+ T cells sorted from blood. Subset reported: CD45RA+ positively selected. CDR3 in amino acids: CASSRQGGKTEAFF. DNA for the CDR3: TGTGCCAGCTCACGACAGGGGGGAAAGACTGAAGCTTTCTTT.